The rows below give T cell receptor beta chains drawn from one sample of a study of CD8 T cells in Susac syndrome. From the immunoSEQ multiplex PCR reads, TCRdb called clonotypes with MiXCR, one entry per CDR3 protein. Of under 150,000 distinct CDR3 sequences in the sample, roughly 94% were seen once. Sequencing was performed on CD4+ T cells from PBMCs. The receptors originated from a human donor with multiple sclerosis. Both conserved end residues are part of each CDR3. Each record gives: J gene, V gene, D gene, clone size, CDR3 protein, CDR3 DNA. The D gene is left open where the match is weak. Rows give clone size only sometimes, using once, few, many, or a class for an expanded clone.

J gene: TRBJ2-7
V gene: TRBV5-1
D gene: -
clone size: -
CDR3 protein: CASSLVPPSSYEQYF
CDR3 DNA: TGCGCCAGCAGCTTGGTGCCTCCGAGCTCCTACGAGCAGTACTTC

J gene: TRBJ1-3
V gene: TRBV7-9
D gene: TRBD1
clone size: -
CDR3 protein: CASSSRGTGHSGNTIYF
CDR3 DNA: TGTGCCAGCAGCTCTAGGGGGACAGGGCACTCTGGAAACACCATATATTTT

J gene: TRBJ2-7
V gene: TRBV5-6
D gene: -
clone size: -
CDR3 protein: CASSPRARYEQYF
CDR3 DNA: TGTGCCAGCAGCCCCCGGGCCCGCTACGAGCAGTACTTC

J gene: TRBJ1-1
V gene: TRBV4-1
D gene: -
clone size: once
CDR3 protein: CASSQVADGGAFF
CDR3 DNA: TGCGCCAGCAGCCAAGTGGCCGATGGGGGTGCTTTCTTT

J gene: TRBJ2-3
V gene: TRBV30
D gene: TRBD2
clone size: -
CDR3 protein: CAWSLTSGRTDTQYF
CDR3 DNA: TGTGCCTGGAGTTTGACTAGCGGACGCACAGATACGCAGTATTTT

J gene: TRBJ2-3
V gene: TRBV6-2/TRBV6-3
D gene: -
clone size: -
CDR3 protein: CASIQGQGPADTQYF
CDR3 DNA: TGTGCCAGCATTCAAGGGCAGGGTCCCGCGGATACGCAGTATTTT

J gene: TRBJ1-2
V gene: TRBV5-1
D gene: -
clone size: -
CDR3 protein: CASSWGRTVNYGYTF
CDR3 DNA: TGCGCCAGCAGCTGGGGCCGGACGGTAAACTATGGCTACACCTTC

J gene: TRBJ2-5
V gene: TRBV6-1
D gene: -
clone size: -
CDR3 protein: CASSVTGGVETQYF
CDR3 DNA: TGTGCCAGCAGTGTTACTGGGGGCGTGGAGACCCAGTACTTC

J gene: TRBJ2-7
V gene: TRBV20-1
D gene: -
clone size: -
CDR3 protein: CSARPDNYEQYF
CDR3 DNA: TGCAGTGCTCGGCCGGATAACTACGAGCAGTACTTC

J gene: TRBJ1-2
V gene: TRBV20-1
D gene: -
clone size: -
CDR3 protein: CSASYQGEIYTF
CDR3 DNA: TGCAGTGCTAGTTATCAGGGAGAAATCTACACCTTC

J gene: TRBJ1-4
V gene: TRBV29-1
D gene: -
clone size: -
CDR3 protein: CSAQRDTNEKLFF
CDR3 DNA: TGCAGCGCCCAACGGGACACTAATGAAAAACTGTTTTTT

J gene: TRBJ1-1
V gene: TRBV5-1
D gene: -
clone size: once
CDR3 protein: CASSAQGGDTEAFF
CDR3 DNA: TGCGCCAGCAGCGCGCAGGGTGGTGACACTGAAGCTTTCTTT

J gene: TRBJ2-5
V gene: TRBV20-1
D gene: -
clone size: -
CDR3 protein: CSALPGLPQETQYF
CDR3 DNA: TGCAGTGCCCTCCCGGGACTCCCCCAAGAGACCCAGTACTTC

J gene: TRBJ1-5
V gene: TRBV6-6
D gene: -
clone size: -
CDR3 protein: CASVAREYSNQPQHF
CDR3 DNA: TGTGCCAGCGTTGCGAGGGAATATAGCAATCAGCCCCAGCATTTT

J gene: TRBJ2-1
V gene: TRBV5-1
D gene: TRBD2
clone size: -
CDR3 protein: CASSLAGATFF
CDR3 DNA: TGCGCCAGCAGCTTAGCGGGAGCGACGTTCTTC

J gene: TRBJ1-2
V gene: TRBV20-1
D gene: -
clone size: -
CDR3 protein: CSARGLSTRGYTF
CDR3 DNA: TGCAGTGCTAGAGGCCTTTCAACGCGGGGCTACACCTTC

J gene: TRBJ1-1
V gene: TRBV25-1
D gene: -
clone size: -
CDR3 protein: CASSDLLTGENTEAFF
CDR3 DNA: TGTGCCAGCAGTGACCTGTTGACAGGTGAGAACACTGAAGCTTTCTTT